This T cell receptor (beta chain) was sequenced during a study of T cell changes during pregnancy in multiple sclerosis. Some clones are missing from TCRdb's copy, which holds only in-frame ones; the method was immunoSEQ multiplex PCR. The table records 75,000 to 80,000 clones, 90% to 95% of them present only once. The CDR3 is made up of 16 amino acids. Germline CDR1 and CDR2: SGHTA and FQGNSA. The V gene end was trimmed by 5 bases and the J gene end by 6 bases; junction bases not matched to a gene: 13. This TCR came from a female donor in good health, enrolled as a control in a pregnancy study. Source: peripheral blood, taken after pregnancy. The chain uses TRBV7-2 and TRBJ2-3, with TRBD2 matching over 8 bases. The CDR3 spells CASSPRPGLGRDTQYF. CDR3 DNA: TGTGCCAGCAGCCCCAGGCCGGGACTAGGACGGGATACGCAGTATTTT.